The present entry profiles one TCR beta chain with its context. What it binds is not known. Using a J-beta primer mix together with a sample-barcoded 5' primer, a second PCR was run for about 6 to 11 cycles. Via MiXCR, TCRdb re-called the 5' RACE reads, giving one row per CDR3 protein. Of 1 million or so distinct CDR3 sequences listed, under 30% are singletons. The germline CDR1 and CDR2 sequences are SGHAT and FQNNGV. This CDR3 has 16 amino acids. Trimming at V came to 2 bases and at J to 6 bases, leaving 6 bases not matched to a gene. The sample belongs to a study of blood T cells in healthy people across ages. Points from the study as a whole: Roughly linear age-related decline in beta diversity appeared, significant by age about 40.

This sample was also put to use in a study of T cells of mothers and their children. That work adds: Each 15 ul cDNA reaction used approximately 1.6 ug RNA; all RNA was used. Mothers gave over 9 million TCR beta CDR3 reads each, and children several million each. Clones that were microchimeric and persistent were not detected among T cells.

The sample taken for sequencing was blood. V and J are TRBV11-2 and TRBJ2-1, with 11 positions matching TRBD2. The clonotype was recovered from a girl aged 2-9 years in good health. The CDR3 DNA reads TGTGCCAGCAGCTTATTTCTAGCGGGGGGTCCCAATGAGCAGTTCTTC. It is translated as CASSLFLAGGPNEQFF. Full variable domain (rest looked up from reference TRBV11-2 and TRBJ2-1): EAGVAQSPRYKIIEKRQSVAFWCNPISGHATLYWYQQILGQGPKLLIQFQNNGVVDDSQLPKDRFSAERLKGVDSTLKIQPAKLEDSAVYLCASSLFLAGGPNEQFFGPGTRLTVL.